The 6 T cell receptor beta chains below come from one sample, sequenced in a study of cytomegalovirus exposure and HLA in healthy donors. 13 Jbeta primers and 60 Vbeta primers were used for the PCR. The method was immunoSEQ multiplex PCR; TCRdb's version includes in-frame clones alone and lacks a portion of them. The sample has roughly 180,000 clones, around 82% seen once. Specimen: PBMCs. These receptors came from a male donor in good health and CMV-seronegative.

The DNA for the CDR3 is TGTGCCAGCAGTGAAGGGAGGGGGCTAGTAGGGAACACTGAAGCTTTCTTT. Translated: CASSEGRGLVGNTEAFF. J is TRBJ1-1 and V is TRBV2; TRBD1 matches at 7 bases. CDR3 size: 17 residues. CDR1 is SNHLY, CDR2 FYNNEI, per germline. J gave up 1 base and V 1 base, and 9 bases lay outside the gene matches.

This chain joins TRBV14 and TRBJ2-7; TRBD2 agrees at 10 bases. Germline V gene lookup returns CDR1 SGHDN and CDR2 FVKESK. The ends lost 2 bases at V and 2 bases at J; junction bases unmatched: 6. The CDR3 is 16 amino acids. Here the CDR3 reads CASSQPGLAPTYEQYF. Written as DNA, the CDR3 is TGTGCCAGCAGCCAACCGGGACTAGCGCCAACCTACGAGCAGTACTTC.

The sample holds one count of this clone. The rearrangement uses TRBV6-5 and TRBJ1-1, with TRBD1 matching 7 bases. J lost 1 base, V lost 5 bases, and 4 bases had no gene match. Germline CDR1 MNHEY, CDR2 SVGAGI. CDR3 length equals 14 residues. The DNA for the CDR3 is TGTGCCAGCAGTGGACAGGCTAAGAACACTGAAGCTTTCTTT. Translated, it gives CASSGQAKNTEAFF.

The V and J genes are TRBV19 and TRBJ2-3; 7 bases map to TRBD1. With 5 bases clipped from V and 3 bases from J, the junction kept 2 bases outside the gene matches. Germline V lookup: CDR1 LNHDA, CDR2 SQIVND (reference sequence). This CDR3 region has 13 residues. The CDR3 sequence: CASSHRGTDTQYF. CDR3 DNA: TGTGCCAGTAGTCACAGGGGAACAGATACGCAGTATTTT.

The sample holds one count of this clone. The rearrangement links TRBV6-1 to TRBJ1-1; D is unresolved. The CDR3 loop spans 13 amino acids. The germline CDR1 and CDR2 sequences are MNHNS and SASEGT. V shed 6 bases and J shed 8 bases, with 16 bases lying between them. CDR3 in amino acids: CASSVREVGEAFF. The CDR3 DNA is TGTGCCAGCAGCGTTCGGGAGGTGGGAGAAGCTTTCTTT.

The chain joins TRBV11-2 to TRBJ2-3; a possible D gene is TRBD2 (5 bases). Germline V lookup: CDR1 SGHAT, CDR2 FQNNGV. CDR3 length: 15 amino acids. The V gene lost 3 bases and the J gene lost 9 bases, with 19 bases spanning the gap. The CDR3, as DNA: TGTGCCAGCAGCTTTTCGTCCTTTCCCACGGGGACGCAGTATTTT. Its translation is CASSFSSFPTGTQYF.